Listed below are T cell receptor beta chains from one sample, sequenced in a study of T-cell reconstitution after alpha-beta-depleted transplantation in children. TCRdb passed the PCR reads through MiXCR, listing each CDR3 protein once. The repertoire holds approximately 1,000,000 distinct CDR3 sequences, with less than 30% as singletons. Specimen: PBMCs, mostly from graft donor cells, collected 360 days after TCRalphabeta/CD19-depleted stem cell transplant. These receptors were taken from a boy under two years old who had a stem cell transplant for SCID, so the T cells may come from the graft donor. CDR3s include the opening cysteine and the closing phenylalanine or tryptophan. D genes are given only for firm matches. Where a row states a size, it is once, few, many or the class of an expanded clone; other rows omit it.

clone_size,v_call,d_call,j_call,cdr3_aa,cdr3_nt
few,TRBV12-3/TRBV12-4,NA,TRBJ2-7,CASSPHGKSSYEQYF,TGTGCCAGCAGCCCACACGGAAAGAGCTCCTACGAGCAGTACTTC
few,TRBV12-3/TRBV12-4,TRBD1,TRBJ2-7,CASSLTTGSEQYF,TGTGCCAGCAGTCTCACGACAGGGTCCGAGCAGTACTTC
NA,TRBV5-1,TRBD2,TRBJ2-7,CASSPALAGGKEQYF,TGCGCCAGCAGCCCCGCACTAGCGGGGGGGAAAGAGCAGTACTTC
NA,TRBV15,NA,TRBJ2-7,CATSTPPGVPYEQYF,TGTGCCACCAGCACCCCTCCAGGGGTTCCCTACGAGCAGTACTTC
NA,TRBV7-2,NA,TRBJ2-5,CASSSMGGGQETEYF,TGTGCCAGCAGCTCCATGGGGGGGGGCCAAGAGACCGAGTACTTC
NA,TRBV6-2/TRBV6-3,NA,TRBJ2-2,CASSSFNTGELFF,TGTGCCAGCAGTTCCTTTAACACCGGGGAGCTGTTTTTT
few,TRBV3-1,NA,TRBJ2-7,CASSQGGTISYEQYF,TGTGCCAGCAGCCAAGGAGGGACGATCTCCTACGAGCAGTACTTC
many,TRBV29-1,NA,TRBJ2-1,CSVLISSYNEQFF,TGCAGCGTCCTTATCAGCTCCTACAATGAGCAGTTCTTC
NA,TRBV7-2,NA,TRBJ2-1,CASSLAGGSLYNEQFF,TGTGCCAGCAGCTTAGCGGGTGGGAGCCTGTACAATGAGCAGTTCTTC
many,TRBV7-9,NA,TRBJ2-3,CASSRTTASPDTQYF,TGTGCCAGCAGCCGGACGACCGCTTCCCCAGATACGCAGTATTTT
NA,TRBV27,TRBD1,TRBJ2-5,CASGDRGHETQYF,TGTGCCAGCGGGGACAGGGGGCACGAGACCCAGTACTTC
NA,TRBV4-1,NA,TRBJ1-2,CAHGAVEGDYGYTF,TGCGCCCACGGGGCCGTAGAGGGGGATTATGGCTACACCTTC
NA,TRBV12-3/TRBV12-4,NA,TRBJ2-2,CASTSYTGELFF,TGTGCCAGCACCTCGTACACCGGGGAGCTGTTTTTT
NA,TRBV21-1,NA,TRBJ1-1,CATSKEFLPQALSNTEAFF,TGTGCCACCAGCAAAGAGTTCCTCCCACAGGCCCTATCGAACACTGAAGCTTTCTTT
NA,TRBV7-9,NA,TRBJ2-2,CASSSGRSGELFF,TGTGCCAGCAGCTCGGGGAGGTCCGGGGAGCTGTTTTTT
few,TRBV15,NA,TRBJ2-7,CATSRAYRDEQYF,TGTGCCACCAGCAGGGCATACAGGGACGAGCAGTACTTC
few,TRBV6-5,NA,TRBJ1-1,CASSTQMADPEAFF,TGTGCCAGCAGCACTCAAATGGCAGACCCTGAAGCTTTCTTT
NA,TRBV6-5,NA,TRBJ2-7,CASSYRADNEQYF,TGTGCCAGCAGTTACAGGGCGGACAACGAGCAGTACTTC
NA,TRBV7-2,NA,TRBJ2-5,CASSLGRGLETQYF,TGTGCCAGCAGCTTAGGGCGGGGGCTAGAGACCCAGTACTTC
NA,TRBV5-1,NA,TRBJ2-1,CASSMDSGLYNEQFF,TGCGCCAGCAGCATGGACTCGGGGCTTTACAATGAGCAGTTCTTC
NA,TRBV28,NA,TRBJ2-2,CASKGEDTNTGELFF,TGTGCCAGCAAGGGGGAGGATACCAACACCGGGGAGCTGTTTTTT
NA,TRBV2,TRBD2,TRBJ2-3,CASSLSSTSGDTDTQYF,TGTGCCAGCAGTCTATCTTCGACTAGCGGGGACACAGATACGCAGTATTTT
NA,TRBV7-2,TRBD1,TRBJ2-2,CASSLATGRGATGELFF,TGTGCCAGCAGCTTAGCGACAGGGAGAGGGGCAACCGGGGAGCTGTTTTTT
many,TRBV5-1,NA,TRBJ1-1,CASSLGGGTEAFF,TGCGCCAGCAGCTTGGGAGGGGGCACTGAAGCTTTCTTT
few,TRBV6-1,NA,TRBJ1-5,CASRGGEGNQPQHF,TGTGCCAGCAGAGGGGGAGAAGGCAATCAGCCCCAGCATTTT
NA,TRBV5-1,NA,TRBJ2-7,CASSLELGVYEQYF,TGCGCCAGCAGCTTGGAATTAGGGGTATACGAGCAGTACTTC
NA,TRBV3-1,TRBD2,TRBJ2-3,CASSPGLAGALDTQYF,TGTGCCAGCAGCCCGGGACTAGCGGGGGCCCTTGATACGCAGTATTTT
many,TRBV29-1,NA,TRBJ2-4,CSVDPGKTVSIAKNIQYF,TGCAGCGTTGACCCTGGGAAAACTGTATCGATAGCCAAAAACATTCAGTACTTC
few,TRBV7-8,TRBD1,TRBJ1-4,CASSLAPSRGRNEKLFF,TGTGCCAGCAGCTTAGCCCCCAGCAGGGGGCGTAATGAAAAACTGTTTTTT
few,TRBV15,NA,TRBJ2-2,CATSLSGELFF,TGTGCCACCAGCCTCTCCGGGGAGCTGTTTTTT
few,TRBV7-9,NA,TRBJ1-1,CASSYPIRRGTEAFF,TGTGCCAGCAGCTATCCCATCCGGAGGGGGACTGAAGCTTTCTTT
NA,TRBV4-3,TRBD1,TRBJ2-7,CASSQDRDYEQYF,TGTGCCAGCTCACAGGACAGGGACTACGAGCAGTACTTC
many,TRBV28,NA,TRBJ2-7,CASSLTGLPYEQYF,TGTGCCAGCAGTTTGACAGGCTTACCCTACGAGCAGTACTTC
few,TRBV12-3/TRBV12-4,NA,TRBJ1-2,CASSLVVGPTNYGYTF,TGTGCCAGCAGTTTAGTAGTGGGGCCAACTAACTATGGCTACACCTTC
few,TRBV4-1,NA,TRBJ2-7,CASSQTGTSAYEQYF,TGCGCCAGCAGCCAAACCGGGACGTCCGCCTACGAGCAGTACTTC
NA,TRBV6-6,NA,TRBJ2-5,CASRSSGQETQYF,TGTGCCAGCAGATCCTCAGGACAAGAGACCCAGTACTTC
NA,TRBV4-1,NA,TRBJ1-1,CASSPARNGEGEAFF,TGCGCCAGCAGCCCCGCCCGGAATGGGGAGGGTGAAGCTTTCTTT
NA,TRBV20-1,NA,TRBJ2-4,CSARVQGNIQYF,TGCAGTGCTAGAGTGCAGGGAAACATTCAGTACTTC
NA,TRBV12-3/TRBV12-4,NA,TRBJ2-2,CASSHQVSRELFF,TGTGCCAGCAGTCATCAAGTCAGCCGGGAGCTGTTTTTT
NA,TRBV6-5,NA,TRBJ1-1,CASSSRGAKNTEAFF,TGTGCCAGCAGTTCTCGGGGGGCCAAGAACACTGAAGCTTTCTTT
NA,TRBV14,NA,TRBJ1-1,CASSQLPPGTFMNTEAFF,TGTGCCAGCAGCCAACTTCCACCCGGAACATTTATGAACACTGAAGCTTTCTTT
few,TRBV27,TRBD2,TRBJ2-5,CASSSRLRAGALRETQYF,TGTGCCAGCAGTTCACGTCTAAGAGCGGGGGCGCTGAGAGAGACCCAGTACTTC
few,TRBV6-5,TRBD2,TRBJ2-1,CASSYVGGINEQFF,TGTGCCAGCAGTTACGTGGGGGGGATAAATGAGCAGTTCTTC
few,TRBV6-5,NA,TRBJ2-3,CASSYRLVTDTQYF,TGTGCCAGCAGTTACCGACTAGTAACAGATACGCAGTATTTT
NA,TRBV7-9,TRBD2,TRBJ2-4,CASSFGSGEFKNIQYF,TGTGCCAGCAGCTTTGGTAGCGGGGAATTCAAAAACATTCAGTACTTC
once,TRBV4-2,TRBD1,TRBJ1-5,CASSFGTGHNQPQHF,TGTGCCAGCAGCTTCGGGACAGGGCATAATCAGCCCCAGCATTTT
NA,TRBV12-3/TRBV12-4,NA,TRBJ2-2,CASSQRQSGELFF,TGTGCCAGCAGTCAACGACAGAGCGGGGAGCTGTTTTTT
few,TRBV20-1,NA,TRBJ2-4,CSASLAPVKNIQYF,TGCAGTGCTAGCCTAGCTCCGGTCAAAAACATTCAGTACTTC
NA,TRBV15,NA,TRBJ2-2,CATSVRQVTGELFF,TGTGCCACCAGCGTGCGACAGGTGACCGGGGAGCTGTTTTTT
NA,TRBV12-3/TRBV12-4,TRBD1,TRBJ2-1,CASSFQGQGVSEQFF,TGTGCCAGCAGTTTTCAGGGACAGGGGGTCAGTGAGCAGTTCTTC
NA,TRBV4-2,NA,TRBJ1-2,CASGQVNTNYGYTF,TGTGCCAGCGGCCAAGTAAATACAAACTATGGCTACACCTTC